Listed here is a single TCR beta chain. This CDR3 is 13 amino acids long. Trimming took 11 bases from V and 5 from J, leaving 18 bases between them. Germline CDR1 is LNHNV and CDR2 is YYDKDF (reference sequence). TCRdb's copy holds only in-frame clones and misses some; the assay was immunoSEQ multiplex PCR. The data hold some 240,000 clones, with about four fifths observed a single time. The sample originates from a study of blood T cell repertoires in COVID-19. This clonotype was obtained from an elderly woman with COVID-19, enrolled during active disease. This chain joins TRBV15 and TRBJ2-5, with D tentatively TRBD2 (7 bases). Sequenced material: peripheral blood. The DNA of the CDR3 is TGTGCCCCCCGCAGGGAGGGGGGGGAGACCCAGTACTTC. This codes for CAPRREGGETQYF.